The following is a T cell receptor (beta chain) sequence with its context. Its antigen is not known. The data are from a study of T-cell reconstitution after alpha-beta-depleted transplantation in children. Findings and caveats of the study: Approximately two months post-transplant, alpha-beta T cells reportedly originated from several hundred expanded graft clones.

Preparing the TCRbeta library involved the use of unique molecular identifiers. TCRdb analysed the PCR reads with MiXCR anew, one entry per CDR3 protein. The sample lists hundreds of thousands of distinct CDR3 sequences; approximately 13% were seen once. Sequenced material: PBMCs, mostly from graft donor cells, taken 360 days after TCRalphabeta/CD19-depleted stem cell transplant. This TCR was recovered from a male patient aged 5 to 17 who had a stem cell transplant for acute myeloid leukemia, so the T cells may come from the graft donor.

The CDR3 is CASSSSSGRWNEQFF. As DNA, the CDR3 is TGTGCCAGCAGCTCCTCTAGCGGGAGGTGGAATGAGCAGTTCTTC. The chain is built from TRBV7-2 and TRBJ2-1, with 11 nucleotides matching TRBD2. The CDR3 length is 15 residues. Per the germline V gene, CDR1 is SGHTA and CDR2 is FQGNSA. V dropped 4 bases and J dropped 7; count of bases not matched to a gene: 6. Full variable domain (rest looked up from reference TRBV7-2 and TRBJ2-1): GAGVSQSPSNKVTEKGKDVELRCDPISGHTALYWYRQSLGQGLEFLIYFQGNSAPDKSGLPSDRFSAERTGGSVSTLTIQRTQQEDSAVYLCASSSSSGRWNEQFFGPGTRLTVL.